These 28 T cell receptor beta chains originate from one sample sequenced in a study of PD-L1 blockade in urothelial cancer. TCRdb keeps only in-frame clones here, not all; method: immunoSEQ multiplex PCR. The data show 40,000 or so clones, 81% seen once. Source: PBMCs, taken around atezolizumab (anti-PD-L1) treatment. All receptors come from a man between 65 and 79 years old with urothelial cancer.

CDR3 sequence: CASSLQLADYNEQFF. The CDR3 DNA is TGCGCCAGCAGCTTGCAACTAGCCGATTACAATGAGCAGTTCTTC. The V gene is TRBV5-1, the J gene TRBJ2-1; D possibly corresponds to TRBD2 (6 bases). V shed 1 base and J shed 4 bases, with 12 bases lying between them. CDR3 size: 15 residues. The germline V gene encodes CDR1 SGHRS and CDR2 YFSETQ.

The J gene is TRBJ2-5, the V gene TRBV7-2, with D perhaps TRBD2 (5 bases). Trimming stripped 8 bases from V and 5 bases from J, with 15 bases between. CDR1 SGHTA and CDR2 FQGNSA come from the germline V gene. The CDR3 has 13 residues. CDR3 nucleotides: TGTGCCAGCGGCTCGTCGGGATGGGAGACCCAGTACTTC. Translation gives CASGSSGWETQYF.

This clone was recorded a few times. The gene calls are TRBV6-1 and TRBJ1-1; 8 bases are a match to TRBD1. The germline gives CDR1 MNHNS, CDR2 SASEGT. Trimming at V came to 7 bases and at J to 1 base, leaving 5 bases not matched to a gene. CDR3 length equals 14 residues. The CDR3 protein is CASNIGQGNTEAFF. DNA for the CDR3: TGTGCCAGCAACATAGGACAGGGGAACACTGAAGCTTTCTTT.

This clone was seen at least ten times. V and J are TRBV7-9 and TRBJ2-5, with D possibly TRBD1 on 6 matching bases. The CDR3 covers 14 residues. The V gene lost 4 bases and the J gene lost 2 bases, with 11 bases spanning the gap. In germline, CDR1 is SEHNR, CDR2 FQNEAQ (reference sequence). CDR3 protein: CASSSGHRQETQYF. CDR3 nucleotide sequence: TGTGCCAGCAGCTCGGGACACCGTCAAGAGACCCAGTACTTC.

The chain couples TRBV7-2 to TRBJ2-1; 10 bases align to TRBD2. CDR3 length: 15 amino acids. The junction had 3 bases not matched to a gene; V was cut back by 5 bases and J by 2 bases. In germline, CDR1 is SGHTA, CDR2 FQGNSA. CDR3 sequence reads: CASSKSGGAYNEQFF. In DNA, the CDR3 is TGTGCCAGCAGCAAAAGCGGGGGGGCCTACAATGAGCAGTTCTTC. The full variable domain, completed using reference TRBV7-2 and TRBJ2-1, is GAGVSQSPSNKVTEKGKDVELRCDPISGHTALYWYRQSLGQGLEFLIYFQGNSAPDKSGLPSDRFSAERTGGSVSTLTIQRTQQEDSAVYLCASSKSGGAYNEQFFGPGTRLTVL.

This chain links TRBV7-2 with TRBJ1-5, with D possibly TRBD1 on 6 matching bases. Trimming stripped 0 bases from V and 6 bases from J, with 15 bases between. The length of the CDR3 is 16 residues. Germline lookup yields CDR1 SGHTA and CDR2 FQGNSA. CDR3 nucleotide sequence: TGTGCCAGCAGCTTAGCCGGGACACTCGGTACTCAGCCCCAGCATTTT. Translation gives CASSLAGTLGTQPQHF.

The V call is TRBV4-1, the J call TRBJ2-3; 9 positions match TRBD2. CDR1 and CDR2 from the germline V gene are MGHRA and YSYEKL. The CDR3 runs to 15 residues. V lost 6 bases to trimming and J lost 0 bases; unmatched junction nucleotides: 4. CDR3 region: CASRFGLASTDTQYF. DNA of the CDR3: TGCGCCAGCAGATTCGGACTAGCGAGCACAGATACGCAGTATTTT.

This chain links TRBV25-1 with TRBJ2-7; 9 positions match TRBD1. Germline V gene sequence: CDR1 MGHDK, CDR2 SYGVNS. J was trimmed by 9 bases and V by 5 bases; bases with no gene match: 11. The CDR3 runs to 14 residues. In nucleotides, the CDR3 is TGTGCCAGCAGTTTTCCGGGACAGGGTCTTGGGCAGTACTTC. This gives the protein CASSFPGQGLGQYF.

V gene TRBV6-6 combines with J gene TRBJ1-4; 7 nucleotides line up with TRBD1. Trimming took 1 base from V and 8 from J; bases not matched to a gene: 7. In germline, CDR1 is MNHNY, CDR2 SVGAGI (reference sequence). The CDR3 totals 15 residues. The CDR3 region has the DNA TGTGCCAGCAGTTACTTAACAGGGGATAGCGAAAAACTGTTTTTT. It translates to CASSYLTGDSEKLFF.

This clone was picked up many times. This sequence joins TRBV5-1 and TRBJ1-1, with a possible D match to TRBD1 (6 bases). Germline CDR1 and CDR2: SGHRS and YFSETQ. Trimming stripped 4 bases from V and 4 bases from J, with 14 bases between. This CDR3 is 14 amino acids long. Written as DNA, the CDR3 is TGCGCCAGCAGCCAACAGACAGGCTCCACTGAAGCTTTCTTT. Amino acids: CASSQQTGSTEAFF.

This clone was seen a handful of times. This CDR3 is CASSFAGTGYADTQYF. DNA of the CDR3: TGTGCCAGCAGTTTTGCCGGGACAGGGTACGCAGATACGCAGTATTTT. The genes are TRBV28 and TRBJ2-3, with 9 bases fitting TRBD1. Germline V CDR1 and CDR2: MDHEN, SYDVKM. The CDR3 consists of 16 residues. J lost 4 bases, V lost 3 bases, and 8 bases had no gene match.

V is TRBV7-2 and J is TRBJ1-3, with TRBD1 matching over 9 bases. CDR3 length equals 15 residues. With V trimmed by 5 bases and J by 3 bases, 5 bases remained unmatched. From germline, CDR1 is SGHTA and CDR2 FQGNSA. The CDR3 loop reads CASSTQGARGNTIYF. The CDR3 DNA sequence: TGTGCCAGCAGCACACAGGGGGCGCGTGGAAACACCATATATTTT.

This clone was counted a few times. The chain employs TRBV2 and TRBJ2-7; D might be TRBD2 (6 bases). Trimming removed 11 bases at V and 2 bases at J, with 10 bases between. This CDR3 is 11 amino acids long. Germline V gene data show CDR1 as SNHLY and CDR2 as FYNNEI. The CDR3 region has the DNA TGTGCCGGCCGGGAGACCTACGAGCAGTACTTC. Its translation is CAGRETYEQYF. Combining the CDR3 with reference TRBV2 and TRBJ2-7 gives the whole variable domain EPEVTQTPSHQVTQMGQEVILRCVPISNHLYFYWYRQILGQKVEFLVSFYNNEISEKSEIFDDQFSVERPDGSNFTLKIRSTKLEDSAMYFCAGRETYEQYFGPGTRLTVT.

The chain has TRBV10-3 and TRBJ1-1; unclear D gene. The germline CDR1 and CDR2 sequences are ENHRY and SYGVKD. The CDR3 is made up of 12 amino acids. V lost 11 bases, J lost 10 bases, and 20 bases lay in between. The CDR3 sequence: CAVWEESRGAFF. The CDR3 coding sequence is TGTGCCGTCTGGGAGGAGTCGAGAGGAGCTTTCTTT.

This chain joins TRBV9 and TRBJ1-2; 9 nucleotides line up with TRBD1. Trimming cost V 4 bases and J 4 bases; bases outside gene matches: 8. The CDR3 sequence is 15 residues long. Germline CDR1 SGDLS, CDR2 YYNGEE. In DNA, the CDR3 is TGTGCCAGCAGCTCGCGGACAGGGGCCGTCTATGGCTACACCTTC. This sequence encodes CASSSRTGAVYGYTF.

The chain has TRBV5-1 and TRBJ2-5; 8 bases line up with TRBD2. V shed 0 bases and J 5 bases; nucleotides not matched to a gene: 6. The CDR3 is made up of 15 amino acids. CDR1 and CDR2 (germline): SGHRS, YFSETQ. The CDR3 reads CASSLGGSGKETQYF. The CDR3 DNA sequence: TGCGCCAGCAGCTTGGGAGGTAGCGGGAAGGAGACCCAGTACTTC.

The V gene is TRBV6-1, the J gene TRBJ2-2; 7 bases fit TRBD1. The CDR3 extends over 16 amino acids. Germline CDR1 MNHNS, CDR2 SASEGT. V was pared by 4 bases and J by 2 bases, with 7 bases of the junction left unmatched. The CDR3 sequence is CASSARAGGNTGELFF. The CDR3 DNA sequence: TGTGCCAGCAGTGCCCGGGCAGGGGGTAACACCGGGGAGCTGTTTTTT.

The chain joins TRBV5-1 to TRBJ1-3, with D uncertain. Germline V gene lookup returns CDR1 SGHRS and CDR2 YFSETQ. The V and J ends lost 1 base and 4 bases respectively, with 9 bases between them. This CDR3 comprises 14 residues. The CDR3 region is CASSLYGLGNTIYF. For the CDR3, the DNA is TGCGCCAGCAGCTTGTACGGACTGGGAAACACCATATATTTT. Together with reference TRBV5-1 and TRBJ1-3, the CDR3 gives the full variable domain: KAGVTQTPRYLIKTRGQQVTLSCSPISGHRSVSWYQQTPGQGLQFLFEYFSETQRNKGNFPGRFSGRQFSNSRSEMNVSTLELGDSALYLCASSLYGLGNTIYFGEGSWLTVV.

The chain links TRBV28 to TRBJ1-2; 8 bases fit TRBD1. From germline, CDR1 is MDHEN and CDR2 SYDVKM. V gave up 6 bases and J gave up 4 bases; unmatched junction bases: 4. The CDR3 length is 13 residues. The CDR3 region is CASSGGQGYGYTF. CDR3 DNA: TGTGCCAGCAGCGGTGGACAGGGCTATGGCTACACCTTC.

This rearrangement joins TRBV11-3 to TRBJ2-5; 15 nucleotides line up with TRBD2. This CDR3 is built from 17 residues. From germline, CDR1 is SGHNT and CDR2 YENEEA. The V and J ends lost 5 bases and 2 bases, in that order; junction bases with no gene match: 6. In nucleotides, the CDR3 is TGTGCCAGCAGCCTTTGGACTAGCGGGAGGGAACAAGAGACCCAGTACTTC. Its translation is CASSLWTSGREQETQYF.

This sequence joins TRBV7-6 and TRBJ2-1, with 9 bases aligning to TRBD2. Germline CDR1 reads SGHVS; CDR2 reads FNYEAQ. The CDR3 is 17 amino acids. V shed 0 bases and J 0 bases; nucleotides not matched to a gene: 3. CDR3 residues: CASSLAWREGSYNEQFF. The CDR3 coding sequence is TGTGCCAGCAGCTTAGCGTGGCGGGAGGGCTCCTACAATGAGCAGTTCTTC.

The rearrangement uses TRBV7-8 and TRBJ2-7, with D unresolved. V lost 1 base to trimming and J lost 3 bases, with 10 bases between them. Germline V gives CDR1 SGHVS, CDR2 FQNEAQ. The CDR3 extends over 14 amino acids. The CDR3 protein is CASSLGSDHYEQYF. Written as DNA, the CDR3 is TGTGCCAGCAGCTTAGGGAGTGATCACTACGAGCAGTACTTC. The full variable domain, its missing parts supplied by reference TRBV7-8 and TRBJ2-7, is GAGVSQSPRYKVAKRGQDVALRCDPISGHVSLFWYQQALGQGPEFLTYFQNEAQLDKSGLPSDRFFAERPEGSVSTLKIQRTQQEDSAVYLCASSLGSDHYEQYFGPGTRLTVT.

V gene TRBV11-2 combines with J gene TRBJ2-1; 8 positions agree with TRBD2. Germline CDR1 and CDR2: SGHAT and FQNNGV. The V and J ends lost 4 bases and 3 bases, in that order; junction bases with no gene match: 5. The CDR3 totals 15 residues. The CDR3 bases are TGTGCCAGCAGCTCCGGACTAGCAGACTACAATGAGCAGTTCTTC. Its translation: CASSSGLADYNEQFF.

This chain uses TRBV7-8 with TRBJ2-1; D might be TRBD2 (5 bases). The CDR3 totals 16 residues. The germline V gene has CDR1 SGHVS and CDR2 FQNEAQ. V shed 5 bases and J shed 7 bases, with 21 bases lying between them. DNA of the CDR3: TGTGCCAGCAGCGCAGTCGGCGGGCCAATCACGAATGAGCAGTTCTTC. Its protein product is CASSAVGGPITNEQFF.

V usage is TRBV11-3 and J usage is TRBJ2-7, with TRBD2 as a possible D gene (6 bases). V was shortened by 5 bases and J by 1 base, with 15 bases between the two germline ends. CDR1 and CDR2 from the germline V gene are SGHNT and YENEEA. The CDR3 has 15 amino acids. CDR3 coding DNA: TGTGCCAGCAGCCCAAGGCTTGCGGGATCCTACGAGCAGTACTTC. Translating gives CASSPRLAGSYEQYF.

As regards this clone: Other DNA variants within this sample encode the same CDR3. V and J are TRBV7-3 and TRBJ2-5; possibly TRBD2 for D (6 bases). V was trimmed by 2 bases and J by 4 bases, leaving 8 bases between them. Germline CDR1 and CDR2: SGHTA and FQGTGA. The CDR3 contains 13 residues. CDR3 loop: CASSLGGLETQYF. The CDR3, as DNA: TGTGCCAGCAGCTTAGGAGGGTTAGAGACCCAGTACTTC. The variable domain in full, completed from reference TRBV7-3 and TRBJ2-5, reads GAGVSQTPSNKVTEKGKYVELRCDPISGHTALYWYRQSLGQGPEFLIYFQGTGAADDSGLPNDRFFAVRPEGSVSTLKIQRTERGDSAVYLCASSLGGLETQYFGPGTRLLVL.

The rearrangement uses TRBV25-1 and TRBJ2-5; 11 nucleotides match TRBD2. Germline V gene sequence: CDR1 MGHDK, CDR2 SYGVNS. This CDR3 has 14 residues. After removal of 5 bases from V and 4 bases from J, the junction contained 3 bases not matched to a gene. CDR3 residues: CASSSGLAGETQYF. In DNA, the CDR3 is TGTGCCAGCAGTTCCGGACTAGCGGGAGAGACCCAGTACTTC.

CDR3 DNA: TGTGCCAGTTTGACAGGGGCCCCGAACACTGAAGCTTTCTTT. Protein: CASLTGAPNTEAFF. This chain links TRBV7-9 with TRBJ1-1; 8 bases are a match to TRBD1. Per germline, CDR1 SEHNR and CDR2 FQNEAQ (reference sequence). The length of the CDR3 is 14 residues. The junction had 7 bases not matched to a gene; V was cut back by 9 bases and J by 1 base. Combining the CDR3 with reference TRBV7-9 and TRBJ1-1 gives the whole variable domain DTGVSQNPRHKITKRGQNVTFRCDPISEHNRLYWYRQTLGQGPEFLTYFQNEAQLEKSRLLSDRFSAERPKGSFSTLEIQRTEQGDSAMYLCASLTGAPNTEAFFGQGTRLTVV.